This entry describes one T cell receptor beta chain. Its antigen is undetermined. The CDR3 totals 16 residues. Germline values: CDR1 MDHEN, CDR2 SYDVKM. Unmatched junction bases numbered 8, after V lost 3 bases and J lost 3 bases. Primers included in the PCR were 60 Vbeta and 13 Jbeta primers. The repertoire was sequenced with immunoSEQ multiplex PCR; TCRdb's copy has only in-frame clones and lacks some. The table has approximately 160,000 clones, around 80% seen once. This specimen comes from a study of cytomegalovirus exposure and HLA in healthy donors. Study context: As an earlier analysis found, 150 million to 200 million T cells yielded around 110 million unique TCR beta sequences.

Findings and caveats of the study: The authors considered a cluster of highly shared sequence variants likely to be a sequencing artifact.

V usage is TRBV28 and J usage is TRBJ1-2; 9 bases are shared with TRBD1. The receptor was isolated from a woman younger than 45 in good health and CMV-seropositive. The sequencing sample was made of PBMCs. Written as DNA, the CDR3 is TGTGCCAGCAGTTTCCACGGACAGGGGATATACTATGGCTACACCTTC. Amino acids: CASSFHGQGIYYGYTF.